The 23 T cell receptor beta chains presented below share a single source sample, sequenced in a study of T cells expressing NK-cell markers. Each CDR3 protein gets one entry in TCRdb, which reprocessed the 5' RACE reads and gives no DNA. This sample's table has about 460,000 distinct CDR3 sequences. Sequencing input: blood T cells: a sorted CD56 or NKG2C T cell subset, CD4+ or CD8+ T cells, or bulk PBMC T cells (not recorded which). Receptors were obtained from a woman between 45 and 60 years old in good health.

The chain recombines TRBV5-1 with TRBJ2-7; TCRdb indicates TRBD1, and absent DNA this call remains unverified. Germline V gene sequence: CDR1 SGHRS, CDR2 YFSETQ. This CDR3 spans 14 amino acids. CDR3 region: CASSLGGGTYEQYF.

The chain couples TRBV5-1 to TRBJ2-3; checking the TCRdb D call of TRBD1 is not possible without DNA. Germline V lookup: CDR1 SGHRS, CDR2 YFSETQ. The CDR3 totals 17 residues. The CDR3 reads CASSRPGAGGSTDTQYF.

The V call is TRBV7-9, the J call TRBJ2-5; TCRdb returns TRBD2, unconfirmable since there is no DNA. Germline loops: CDR1 SEHNR, CDR2 FQNEAQ (reference sequence). The CDR3 has 15 amino acids. This chain's CDR3 is CASSLSLRLAGGKYF. The variable domain in full, with the rest retrieved from reference TRBV7-9 and TRBJ2-5, is DTGVSQNPRHKITKRGQNVTFRCDPISEHNRLYWYRQTLGQGPEFLTYFQNEAQLEKSRLLSDRFSAERPKGSFSTLEIQRTEQGDSAMYLCASSLSLRLAGGKYFGPGTRLLVL.

The chain combines TRBV29-1 with TRBJ2-7. This CDR3 has 14 residues. Germline V gives CDR1 SQVTM, CDR2 ANQGSEA. The CDR3 here is CSVAVHGVYYEQYF.

This chain connects TRBV5-4 to TRBJ2-7; TCRdb picks TRBD2, but there is no DNA to check that call. Germline V gene sequence: CDR1 SGHNT, CDR2 YYREEE (reference sequence). This CDR3 is 15 amino acids long. CDR3: CASSPELAGVYEQYF.

The V gene is TRBV12-3 or TRBV12-4, the J gene TRBJ1-2. This CDR3 has 14 residues. The CDR3 sequence: CASSLSGEKNGYTF.

The J gene is TRBJ2-1, the V gene TRBV14; the TCRdb call, TRBD1, lacks DNA for checking. The CDR3 covers 13 residues. The germline V gene encodes CDR1 SGHDN and CDR2 FVKESK. The chain's CDR3 is CASSPLDFNEQFF. Drawing the rest from reference TRBV14 and TRBJ2-1, the complete variable domain is EAGVTQFPSHSVIEKGQTVTLRCDPISGHDNLYWYRRVMGKEIKFLLHFVKESKQDESGMPNNRFLAERTGGTYSTLKVQPAELEDSGVYFCASSPLDFNEQFFGPGTRLTVL.

This chain's CDR3 is CASSLRQGLWETQYF. The chain links TRBV27 to TRBJ2-5; as DNA is missing, the TRBD1 call by TCRdb cannot be tested. The CDR3 is made up of 15 amino acids. Germline values: CDR1 MNHEY, CDR2 SMNVEV (reference sequence).

The chain joins TRBV10-3 to TRBJ1-1; TCRdb's D call of TRBD1 is untestable without DNA. The CDR3 extends over 13 amino acids. Looked up from germline, CDR1 is ENHRY and CDR2 is SYGVKD. The CDR3 sequence is CAISSQGNTEAFF.

V gene TRBV12-3 or TRBV12-4 combines with J gene TRBJ2-5; TCRdb picks TRBD2, but there is no DNA to check that call. This CDR3 spans 15 amino acids. The CDR3 protein is CASSLEASGQGAQYF.

This rearrangement joins TRBV4-1 to TRBJ2-7. The CDR3 loop spans 15 amino acids. CDR1 and CDR2 (germline): MGHRA, YSYEKL. This CDR3 reads CASSQETRPGYEQYF.

The chain links TRBV5-1 to TRBJ1-6; there is no DNA to check the TCRdb D call of TRBD1. CDR3 size: 17 residues. Germline values: CDR1 SGHRS, CDR2 YFSETQ. The CDR3 region is CASSLSGTGVRNSPLHF.

The rearrangement links TRBV10-3 to TRBJ1-5; TCRdb picks TRBD1, but there is no DNA to check that call. CDR3 length equals 14 residues. Germline assignment: CDR1 ENHRY and CDR2 SYGVKD. CDR3 in amino acids: CAISSPPSNQPQHF.

The chain uses TRBV5-1 and TRBJ2-5; TCRdb returns TRBD1, unconfirmable since there is no DNA. Germline V gene data show CDR1 as SGHRS and CDR2 as YFSETQ. This CDR3 region has 14 residues. The CDR3 protein is CASSQGTVWETQYF.

The rearrangement uses TRBV6-2 or TRBV6-3 and TRBJ2-7; TCRdb outputs TRBD1, but without DNA this stays unchecked. The CDR3 covers 17 residues. Germline V CDR1 and CDR2: MNHEY, SVGEGT. The CDR3 loop reads CASSYPSRDRVSYEQYF.

CDR3 in amino acids: CASGLRDTRGQYF. This chain links TRBV12-5 with TRBJ2-4; without DNA, the TCRdb call of TRBD1 cannot be checked. Germline CDR1 reads LGHNT; CDR2 reads FRNRAP. This CDR3 contains 13 residues. The full variable domain, with the rest looked up from reference TRBV12-5 and TRBJ2-4, is DARVTQTPRHKVTEMGQEVTMRCQPILGHNTVFWYRQTMMQGLELLAYFRNRAPLDDSGMPKDRFSAEMPDATLATLKIQPSEPRDSAVYFCASGLRDTRGQYFGAGTRLSVL.

The rearrangement links TRBV27 to TRBJ1-2. The germline V gene has CDR1 MNHEY and CDR2 SMNVEV (reference sequence). CDR3 length: 12 residues. CDR3: CASMGEDYGYTF.

The V gene is TRBV10-3, the J gene TRBJ1-1. Germline V CDR1 and CDR2: ENHRY, SYGVKD. The CDR3 has 13 amino acids. CDR3: CATIRVLNTEAFF.

This chain connects TRBV2 to TRBJ1-1; the TRBD1 assignment by TCRdb is unverifiable without DNA. CDR1 and CDR2 from the germline V gene are SNHLY and FYNNEI. The CDR3 sequence is 15 residues long. CDR3 amino acids: CASSPLTAMNTEAFF. The variable domain in full, completed from reference TRBV2 and TRBJ1-1, reads EPEVTQTPSHQVTQMGQEVILRCVPISNHLYFYWYRQILGQKVEFLVSFYNNEISEKSEIFDDQFSVERPDGSNFTLKIRSTKLEDSAMYFCASSPLTAMNTEAFFGQGTRLTVV.

The chain is built from TRBV11-3 and TRBJ2-5; as DNA is missing, the TRBD1 call by TCRdb cannot be tested. The CDR3 extends over 13 amino acids. CDR1 is SGHNT and CDR2 is YENEEA in the germline V gene. The CDR3 protein is CASSINREETQYF.

The genes are TRBV6-1 and TRBJ1-2. Germline V gives CDR1 MNHNS, CDR2 SASEGT. CDR3 size: 14 residues. The chain's CDR3 is CASSESWGNYGYTF.

V usage is TRBV3-1 and J usage is TRBJ1-5. Germline CDR1 is LGHDT and CDR2 is YNNKEL (reference sequence). The CDR3 is 14 amino acids. CDR3 sequence reads: CASSQEIGNQPQHF. Using reference TRBV3-1 and TRBJ1-5 for the parts outside the CDR3, the full variable domain is DTAVSQTPKYLVTQMGNDKSIKCEQNLGHDTMYWYKQDSKKFLKIMFSYNNKELIINETVPNRFSPKSPDKAHLNLHINSLELGDSAVYFCASSQEIGNQPQHFGDGTRLSIL.

The gene calls are TRBV20-1 and TRBJ2-1; the D call of TRBD1 rests on TCRdb alone, since no DNA is present to check it. There are 11 residues in the CDR3. Germline CDR1 is DFQATT and CDR2 is SNEGSKA (reference sequence). Here the CDR3 reads CSAGGYWEQFF.